One T cell receptor (beta chain) is described in this entry. The data derive from a study of blood T cell repertoires in COVID-19. Produced via immunoSEQ multiplex PCR; TCRdb's table is partial and in-frame only. The sample has about 200,000 clones; approximately 78% are singletons. CDR3 length: 13 residues. V was pared by 1 base and J by 7 bases, with 2 bases of the junction left unmatched. CDR1 LNHDA and CDR2 SQIVND come from the germline V gene (reference sequence). Sequenced: peripheral blood. The V and J genes are TRBV19 and TRBJ1-1, with 8 bases fitting TRBD1. The sequence was collected from a woman aged 70-85 years with COVID-19, enrolled during active disease. The CDR3 nucleotides read TGTGCCAGTAGTATAGGGACAGGGCTTGAAGCTTTCTTT. Its translation is CASSIGTGLEAFF.